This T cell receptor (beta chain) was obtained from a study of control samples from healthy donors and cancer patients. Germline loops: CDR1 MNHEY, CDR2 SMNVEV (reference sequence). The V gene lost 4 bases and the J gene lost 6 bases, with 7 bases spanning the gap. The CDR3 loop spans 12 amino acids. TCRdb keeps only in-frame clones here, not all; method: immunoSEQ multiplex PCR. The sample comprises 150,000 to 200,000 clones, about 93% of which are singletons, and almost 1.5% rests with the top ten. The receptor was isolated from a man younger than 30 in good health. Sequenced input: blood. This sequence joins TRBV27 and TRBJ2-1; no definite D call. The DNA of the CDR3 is TGTGCCAGCAGTTCTGGGTTCAATGAGCAGTTCTTC. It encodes CASSSGFNEQFF.